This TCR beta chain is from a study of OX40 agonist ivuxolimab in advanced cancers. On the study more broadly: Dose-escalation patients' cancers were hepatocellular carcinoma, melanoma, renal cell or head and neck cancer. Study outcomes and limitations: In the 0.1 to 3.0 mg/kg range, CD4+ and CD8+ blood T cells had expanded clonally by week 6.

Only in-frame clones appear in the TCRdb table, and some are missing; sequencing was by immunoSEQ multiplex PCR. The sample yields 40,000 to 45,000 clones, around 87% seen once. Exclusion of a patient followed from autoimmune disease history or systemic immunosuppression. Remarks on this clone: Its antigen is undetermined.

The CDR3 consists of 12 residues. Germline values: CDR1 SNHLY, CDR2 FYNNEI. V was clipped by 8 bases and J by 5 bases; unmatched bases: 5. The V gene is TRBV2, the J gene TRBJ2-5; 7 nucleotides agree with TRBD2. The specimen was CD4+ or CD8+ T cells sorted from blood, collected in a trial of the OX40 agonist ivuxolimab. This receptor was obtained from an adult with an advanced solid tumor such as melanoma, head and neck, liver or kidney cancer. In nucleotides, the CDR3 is TGTGCCAGCGCGGGAGAGGGGGAGACCCAGTACTTC. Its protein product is CASAGEGETQYF.